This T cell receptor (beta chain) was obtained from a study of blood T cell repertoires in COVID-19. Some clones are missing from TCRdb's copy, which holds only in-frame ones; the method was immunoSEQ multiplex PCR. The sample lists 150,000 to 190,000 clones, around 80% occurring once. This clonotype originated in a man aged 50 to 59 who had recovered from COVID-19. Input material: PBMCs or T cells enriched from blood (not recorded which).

CDR3 DNA sequence: TGTGCCAGCAGTGATAATCCTCTGGGCACCCAGCCCCAGCATTTT. It is translated as CASSDNPLGTQPQHF. The chain is built from TRBV6-1 and TRBJ1-5; D not resolved. Germline CDR1 MNHNS, CDR2 SASEGT. The V end was cut by 3 bases, the J end by 7 bases, with 16 bases between. This CDR3 has 15 amino acids.